A single sample is the source of the 28 T cell receptor beta chains below, sequenced in a study of molecular identifiers for immune sequencing clone quantification. TCRdb passed the PCR reads through MiXCR, listing each CDR3 protein once. The repertoire has 400,000 to 600,000 distinct CDR3 sequences, less than 30% of them found once; the top ten carry about 0.75%. Sequences were obtained from naive CD8+ T cells from blood, with Jurkat cell RNA spiked in. Sample subset: FACS-sorted CD8+CD4-CCR7+CD45RA+ naive T cells. These receptors were collected from a human donor in good health. Some libraries in this study had Jurkat cell RNA spiked in.

Comments on this clonotype: This may be a read error, as it is one base from a much larger clone. The chain joins TRBV28 to TRBJ2-3; D gene ambiguous. The CDR3 totals 15 residues. The V end was cut by 3 bases, the J end by 0 bases, with 10 bases between. Germline CDR1 MDHEN, CDR2 SYDVKM. The CDR3 loop is CASSFRASSTDTQYF. The CDR3 bases are TGTGCCAGCAGTTTCCGAGCCAGCAGCACAGATACGCAGTATTTT. The full variable domain, its missing parts supplied by reference TRBV28 and TRBJ2-3, is DVKVTQSSRYLVKRTGEKVFLECVQDMDHENMFWYRQDPGLGLRLIYFSYDVKMKEKGDIPEGYSVSREKKERFSLILESASTNQTSMYLCASSFRASSTDTQYFGPGTRLTVL.

The chain has TRBV6-1 and TRBJ2-7; unclear D gene. In germline, CDR1 is MNHNS, CDR2 SASEGT. CDR3 length equals 11 residues. Trimming removed 8 bases from V and 4 bases from J, with 9 bases in between. Here the CDR3 DNA reads TGTGCCAGCCGTACGTGGTACGAGCAGTACTTC. The encoded protein is CASRTWYEQYF.

The sample holds a few counts of this clonotype. This CDR3 is CASSQATTGGAHGYTF. CDR3 nucleotide sequence: TGCGCCAGCAGCCAAGCCACAACAGGGGGCGCACATGGCTACACCTTC. The V and J genes are TRBV4-1 and TRBJ1-2, with 9 bases aligning to TRBD1. V was pared by 1 base and J by 6 bases, with 9 bases of the junction left unmatched. CDR3 length: 16 amino acids. CDR1 MGHRA and CDR2 YSYEKL come from the germline V gene.

This clonotype came up a few times. The chain is built from TRBV12-3 or TRBV12-4 and TRBJ2-7, with 7 bases matching TRBD1. This CDR3 is 16 amino acids long. J was trimmed by 0 bases and V by 5 bases; bases with no gene match: 10. DNA for the CDR3: TGTGCCAGCAGTAAAAGGGACAGACGACCCTCCTACGAGCAGTACTTC. Residues: CASSKRDRRPSYEQYF.

This clonotype was observed many times. DNA for the CDR3: TGTGCCAGCAGTCTCAGACAGGGGCAAGAGACCCAGTACTTC. This encodes CASSLRQGQETQYF. The J gene is TRBJ2-5, the V gene TRBV12-3 or TRBV12-4; TRBD1 aligns across 8 bases. V lost 5 bases to trimming and J lost 2 bases; unmatched junction nucleotides: 4. This CDR3 region has 14 residues.

About this clonotype itself: This may stem from a read error, because a much larger clone lies one nucleotide away. The rearrangement joins TRBV7-6 to TRBJ2-2; the match to TRBD2 covers 12 bases. This CDR3 spans 15 amino acids. V was pared by 4 bases and J by 7 bases, with 4 bases of the junction left unmatched. Germline CDR1 and CDR2: SGHVS and FNYEAQ. This chain's CDR3 is CASSWTSGTVGELFF. In nucleotides, the CDR3 is TGTGCCAGCAGCTGGACTAGCGGGACGGTCGGGGAGCTGTTTTTT.

A few counts support this clonotype. This rearrangement joins TRBV9 to TRBJ2-3, with TRBD2 matching over 13 bases. Trimming removed 0 bases from V and 5 bases from J; junction bases left unmatched: 0. Germline V CDR1 and CDR2: SGDLS, YYNGEE. CDR3 length: 15 amino acids. As DNA, the CDR3 is TGTGCCAGCAGCGTAGGGACTAGCGGGAGAGATACGCAGTATTTT. Translating gives CASSVGTSGRDTQYF.

The chain is built from TRBV28 and TRBJ2-7; 15 bases are shared with TRBD2. The V segment lost 4 bases and the J segment 3 bases; nucleotides outside the gene matches: 4. The CDR3 runs to 16 residues. In germline, CDR1 is MDHEN, CDR2 SYDVKM. The CDR3 protein is CASSSRTSGRVYEQYF. As DNA, the CDR3 is TGTGCCAGCAGTTCCAGGACTAGCGGGAGGGTCTACGAGCAGTACTTC.

This clonotype was seen more than once but under ten times. V usage is TRBV12-3 or TRBV12-4 and J usage is TRBJ2-4; no definite D call. The CDR3 totals 16 residues. V lost 1 base and J 3 bases, leaving 13 bases between the germline ends. The CDR3 spells CASSLGSGWGKNIQYF. CDR3 DNA sequence: TGTGCCAGCAGTTTAGGGTCCGGCTGGGGCAAAAACATTCAGTACTTC.

This clonotype turned up a few times. The rearrangement uses TRBV5-1 and TRBJ2-6; 9 nucleotides align to TRBD2. The CDR3 loop spans 19 amino acids. Germline V lookup: CDR1 SGHRS, CDR2 YFSETQ. V trimming: 0 bases; J trimming: 0 bases; junction bases outside the gene matches: 7. Here the CDR3 reads CASSLAGLAGYSGANVLTF. In nucleotides, the CDR3 is TGCGCCAGCAGCTTGGCCGGGCTAGCGGGGTACTCTGGGGCCAACGTCCTGACTTTC.

This clonotype was seen many times. The chain carries TRBV4-3 and TRBJ1-2; D unresolved. The CDR3 contains 15 residues. Germline lookup yields CDR1 LGHNA and CDR2 YSLEER. V was pared by 0 bases and J by 4 bases, with 12 bases between. Written as DNA, the CDR3 is TGCGCCAGCAGCCAAGATAGAGGTTTGGGCTATGGCTACACCTTC. Amino acids: CASSQDRGLGYGYTF.

In this sample, this clonotype turned up a few times. The chain uses TRBV30 and TRBJ1-2; D remains unclear. V lost 0 bases and J lost 8, with 13 bases in between. The CDR3 runs to 13 residues. Per the germline V gene, CDR1 is GTSNPN and CDR2 is SVGIG (reference sequence). In DNA, the CDR3 is TGTGCCTGGAGTGTCGAGTGGGCTAGAGGCTACACCTTC. Protein: CAWSVEWARGYTF.

The chain carries TRBV6-5 and TRBJ2-7, with D maybe TRBD1 (5 bases). Trimming cost V 1 base and J 6 bases, with 13 bases left between them. CDR1 and CDR2 (germline): MNHEY, SVGAGI. The CDR3 runs 14 residues. This CDR3 reads CASSYLGHGVEQYF. The CDR3 bases are TGTGCCAGCAGTTACTTGGGGCATGGGGTCGAGCAGTACTTC.

This clonotype was detected a few times. The V gene is TRBV27, the J gene TRBJ2-5, with TRBD1 as a possible D gene (5 bases). Trimming cost V 4 bases and J 2 bases, with 11 bases left between them. Per germline, CDR1 MNHEY and CDR2 SMNVEV (reference sequence). This CDR3 spans 14 amino acids. The CDR3 DNA is TGTGCCAGCAGTTCCTTCGGACAACAAGAGACCCAGTACTTC. It specifies CASSSFGQQETQYF.

The chain combines TRBV7-9 with TRBJ1-1; D remains ambiguous. V was cut by 4 bases and J by 7 bases, with 7 bases left in between. The V gene's germline CDR1 is SEHNR and CDR2 FQNEAQ (reference sequence). The CDR3 is made up of 11 amino acids. The CDR3 nucleotides read TGTGCCAGCAGCTCGGGCAGTGAAGCTTTCTTT. It specifies CASSSGSEAFF.

The genes are TRBV4-1 and TRBJ1-1; TRBD1 might be the D (5 bases). The CDR3 runs to 17 residues. Looked up from germline, CDR1 is MGHRA and CDR2 is YSYEKL. The V gene lost 4 bases and the J gene lost 1 base, with 19 bases spanning the gap. The CDR3 sequence: CASSRDTWEGPNTEAFF. Written as DNA, the CDR3 is TGCGCCAGCAGCCGAGACACCTGGGAGGGACCGAACACTGAAGCTTTCTTT.

A remark on this clonotype: This could be a read error, since a much larger clone is one nucleotide away. The V call is TRBV28, the J call TRBJ2-7, with D maybe TRBD2 (6 bases). V lost 2 bases and J 7 bases, leaving 15 bases between the germline ends. In germline, CDR1 is MDHEN, CDR2 SYDVKM. This CDR3 comprises 14 residues. Written as DNA, the CDR3 is TGTGCCAGCAGTTTAAGGATTCGGCTAGCGGAGCAGTACTTC. As protein: CASSLRIRLAEQYF.

In the case of this clonotype: Its ends do not fully match the called genes, so a read error is possible. The gene calls are TRBV7-9 and TRBJ2-5; D is perhaps TRBD1 or TRBD2 (6 bases each). The length of the CDR3 is 17 residues. From germline, CDR1 is SEHNR and CDR2 FQNEAQ (reference sequence). DNA for the CDR3: TGTGCCAGCGGCTTGACAGGCCTTTTAGTAGGAGGGGAGACCCAGTACTTC. Translating it yields CASGLTGLLVGGETQYF.

As regards this clonotype: A much larger clone differs from this one at a single base, so this may be a read error. This sequence joins TRBV11-2 and TRBJ2-7; 9 bases are shared with TRBD1. V shed 3 bases, J shed 8 bases, and the junction held 11 bases outside the gene matches. The CDR3 runs 15 residues. From germline, CDR1 is SGHAT and CDR2 FQNNGV. CDR3 amino acids: CASSFNPGQGPKQYF. Here the CDR3 DNA reads TGTGCCAGCAGCTTCAACCCCGGACAGGGGCCCAAGCAGTACTTC.

The J gene is TRBJ2-2, the V gene TRBV7-9; the D is unclear. The ends were cut back, 0 bases at V and 7 bases at J, with 6 bases in the middle. The germline V gene has CDR1 SEHNR and CDR2 FQNEAQ (reference sequence). This CDR3 is 13 amino acids long. The DNA of the CDR3 is TGTGCCAGCAGCTTAGCGATAGACGGGGAGCTGTTTTTT. Protein sequence: CASSLAIDGELFF.

The genes are TRBV29-1 and TRBJ2-1, with TRBD2 matching 13 bases. CDR1 and CDR2 from the germline V gene are SQVTM and ANQGSEA. Trimming at V came to 1 base and at J to 0 bases, leaving 3 bases not matched to a gene. This CDR3 contains 17 residues. In DNA form, the CDR3 reads TGCAGCGTTGAAGGACTAGCGGGGGGACCCTCCTACAATGAGCAGTTCTTC. It encodes CSVEGLAGGPSYNEQFF.

About this clonotype itself: A much larger clone lies a single base off, so this may be a read error. The chain uses TRBV28 and TRBJ1-1, with D unresolved. CDR3 length: 13 residues. CDR1 and CDR2 from the germline V gene are MDHEN and SYDVKM. CDR3 sequence (DNA): TGTGCCAGCAGTAGGGTATATAACACTGAAGCTCTCTTT. Its translation is CASSRVYNTEALF.

This sequence joins TRBV10-2 and TRBJ2-3, with no clear D. CDR1 WSHSY and CDR2 SAAADI come from the germline V gene. V lost 2 bases and J 4 bases, leaving 7 bases between the germline ends. This CDR3 comprises 13 residues. In DNA form, the CDR3 reads TGCGCCAGCAGTGAGCACGCCGCAGATACGCAGTATTTT. Its translation is CASSEHAADTQYF.

This chain links TRBV21-1 with TRBJ2-7; whether TRBD2, the table's D call, matches the DNA was not checked. TRBV21-1 is noted as a pseudogene. This CDR3 contains 17 residues. This CDR3 is CASSTNPRREGSNEQYF. The CDR3 bases are TGTGCCAGCAGCACAAACCCCCGCCGGGAGGGTAGCAACGAGCAGTACTTC.

The V gene is TRBV5-4, the J gene TRBJ2-3; 12 bases are a match to TRBD1. V was pared by 0 bases and J by 2 bases, with 10 bases of the junction left unmatched. The CDR3 length is 19 residues. Looked up from germline, CDR1 is SGHNT and CDR2 is YYREEE (reference sequence). CDR3 DNA: TGTGCCAGCAGCTTGGAGGGACAGGGGGCGCTCGAATTCACAGATACGCAGTATTTT. It yields the protein CASSLEGQGALEFTDTQYF.

This sequence joins TRBV6-2 or TRBV6-3 and TRBJ2-7, with 7 positions matching TRBD1. The CDR3 is 16 residues long. V was clipped by 2 bases and J by 5 bases; unmatched bases: 12. In germline, CDR1 is MNHEY, CDR2 SVGEGT. The CDR3 sequence: CASSYIPGGILDEQYF. The CDR3 coding sequence is TGTGCCAGCAGTTACATTCCAGGGGGAATCCTAGACGAGCAGTACTTC.

This clonotype was seen repeatedly, ten times or more. The chain uses TRBV27 and TRBJ1-1; 7 nucleotides align to TRBD1. The CDR3 length is 15 residues. The germline gives CDR1 MNHEY, CDR2 SMNVEV (reference sequence). V lost 4 bases and J lost 4; bases outside the gene matches: 9. The CDR3 here is CASSSDRVGFTEAFF. The CDR3 coding sequence is TGTGCCAGCAGTTCCGACAGGGTCGGGTTCACTGAAGCTTTCTTT.

The chain is built from TRBV24-1 and TRBJ2-7, with D unresolved. Between the trimmed V and J ends, which lost 7 bases and 2 bases, there was a span of 11 bases. Germline V gene lookup returns CDR1 KGHDR and CDR2 SFDVKD. The CDR3 runs 13 residues. The CDR3 DNA reads TGTGCCACCAGAGAAGAAGACACCTACGAGCAGTACTTC. Translation gives CATREEDTYEQYF.